This T cell receptor beta chain was obtained from a study of blood T cell repertoires in COVID-19. CDR3 length equals 15 residues. Libraries were prepared by immunoSEQ multiplex PCR; TCRdb keeps only in-frame clonotypes and omits some of them. The sample holds 300,000 or so clones; around nine tenths are singletons and the top ten take roughly 1.1%. The receptor comes from a woman aged 25 to 39 who had recovered from COVID-19. The sequenced sample consisted of PBMCs or T cells enriched from blood (not recorded which). The gene calls are TRBV21-1 and TRBJ2-5; TRBD1, the D gene given by the table, was not confirmed from the DNA. TRBV21-1 is a pseudogene segment. CDR3 sequence (DNA): TGTGCCAGCAGCAAAGAGGGACAAGGGGCAGAGACCCAGTACTTC. Residues: CASSKEGQGAETQYF.